These T cell receptor beta chains were read from a single sample in a study of graft-versus-host responses after intestinal transplantation. Clones were read by immunoSEQ multiplex PCR, and TCRdb kept only the in-frame ones, dropping some. The data contain 20,000 or so clones, approximately 45% of them singletons. The sample consisted of alloreactive CD4+ T cells from a mixed lymphocyte reaction culture, taken before intestinal transplant. The origin of the receptors is a human patient who received an intestinal transplant. Each CDR3 is given with its conserved first and last residue. A D gene is named only where the DNA matches it firmly. Only part of the rows carry a size: once, few, many, or a class if the clone is expanded.

CASSTGQGTSYEQYF | TGTGCCAGTAGTACGGGACAGGGGACTTCCTACGAGCAGTACTTC | TRBV19 | TRBD1 | few | TRBJ2-7
CASRDRVTYEQYF | TGTGCCAGCAGGGACAGGGTCACCTACGAGCAGTACTTC | TRBV6-5 | TRBD1 | once | TRBJ2-7
CASIFFRCRRDYGYTF | TGTGCCAGCATTTTTTTTCGGTGTAGGAGAGACTATGGCTACACCTTC | TRBV21-1 | - | - | TRBJ1-2
CASTPLGLTNEKLFF | TGTGCCAGCACCCCTCTGGGGCTCACTAATGAAAAACTGTTTTTT | TRBV2 | - | medium-sized | TRBJ1-4
CAITLVLANPGELFF | TGTGCCATCACCCTGGTGCTAGCGAATCCCGGGGAGCTGTTTTTT | TRBV10-3 | - | - | TRBJ2-2
CASSRDRDYGYTF | TGTGCCAGCAGCCGCGACAGGGACTATGGCTACACCTTC | TRBV6-5 | TRBD1 | - | TRBJ1-2
CASSPPGVETQYF | TGTGCCAGCAGTCCCCCAGGGGTGGAGACCCAGTACTTC | TRBV6-5 | - | few | TRBJ2-5
CASTGLAGGPQYF | TGTGCCAGCACAGGACTAGCGGGGGGTCCCCAGTACTTC | TRBV27 | TRBD2 | - | TRBJ2-5
CASSEWSQYNSPLHF | TGTGCCAGCAGTGAATGGTCACAATATAATTCACCCCTCCACTTT | TRBV6-1 | - | medium-sized | TRBJ1-6
CASSLFFSSGANVLTF | TGCGCCAGCAGCTTGTTTTTCAGTTCTGGGGCCAACGTCCTGACTTTC | TRBV5-1 | - | - | TRBJ2-6
CASSGGGPDNSPLHF | TGCGCCAGCAGCGGAGGAGGGCCGGATAATTCACCCCTCCACTTT | TRBV5-1 | - | - | TRBJ1-6
CASSSRTYPPRETQYF | TGTGCCAGCAGCTCCCGGACTTACCCGCCAAGGGAGACCCAGTACTTC | TRBV7-8 | - | - | TRBJ2-5
CASSEAGRETQYF | TGTGCCAGCAGTGAAGCGGGGAGGGAGACCCAGTACTTC | TRBV6-1 | - | - | TRBJ2-5
CASSGTGTGNTIYF | TGTGCCAGCAGTGGGACAGGAACGGGAAACACCATATATTTT | TRBV6-5 | TRBD1 | - | TRBJ1-3
CASSKGLYNEQFF | TGTGCCAGCAGCAAAGGTCTTTACAATGAGCAGTTCTTC | TRBV21-1 | - | few | TRBJ2-1
CASSWFPAGSYNEQFF | TGCGCCAGCAGCTGGTTCCCTGCGGGGTCCTACAATGAGCAGTTCTTC | TRBV5-1 | - | - | TRBJ2-1
CASSYSQGNTEAFF | TGTGCCAGCAGTTACTCGCAGGGGAACACTGAAGCTTTCTTT | TRBV6-6 | - | - | TRBJ1-1